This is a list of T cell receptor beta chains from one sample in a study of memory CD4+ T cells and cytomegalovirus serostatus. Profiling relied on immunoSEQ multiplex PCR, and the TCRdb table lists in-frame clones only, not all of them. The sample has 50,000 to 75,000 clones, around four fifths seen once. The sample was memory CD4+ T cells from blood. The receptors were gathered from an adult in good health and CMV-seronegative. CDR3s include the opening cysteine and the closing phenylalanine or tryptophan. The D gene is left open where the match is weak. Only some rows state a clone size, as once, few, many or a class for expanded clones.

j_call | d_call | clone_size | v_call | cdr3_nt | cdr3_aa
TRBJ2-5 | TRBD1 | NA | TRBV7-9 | TGTGCCAGCAGCTTAGGCAGGGGGCAGGAAGAGACCCAGTACTTC | CASSLGRGQEETQYF
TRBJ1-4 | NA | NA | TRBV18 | TGTGCCAGCTCACCATCGGAGGATGAAAAACTGTTTTTT | CASSPSEDEKLFF
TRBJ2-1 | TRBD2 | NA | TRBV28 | TGTGCCAGCACGGCGGCTAGCGGGAGTGTAAGTGGTTTCTTC | CASTAASGSVSGFF
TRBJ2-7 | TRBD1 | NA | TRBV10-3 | TGTGCCACGGGACAGGGCTCCTACGAGCAGTACTTC | CATGQGSYEQYF
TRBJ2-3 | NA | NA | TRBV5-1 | TGCGCCAGCAGCTTAACAAGGTCCACAGATACGCAGTATTTT | CASSLTRSTDTQYF
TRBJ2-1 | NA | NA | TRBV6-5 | TGTGCCAGCACCGTTGACGGCTACAATGAGCAGTTCTTC | CASTVDGYNEQFF
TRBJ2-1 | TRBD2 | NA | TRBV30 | TGTGCCTGGAGTGTACTCCAGCGGGAGGACGGGGAGCAGTTCTTC | CAWSVLQREDGEQFF
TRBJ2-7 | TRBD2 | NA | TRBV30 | TGTGCCTGGAGGGTCAGCGGGGCCCTCTACGAGCAGTACTTC | CAWRVSGALYEQYF
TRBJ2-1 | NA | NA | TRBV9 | TGTGCCAGCAGCCCCCGAGGCCAGCGGCCTTTGAGCAATGAGCAGTTCTTC | CASSPRGQRPLSNEQFF
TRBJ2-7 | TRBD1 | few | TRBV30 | TGTGCCTGGAGTTCTTCCTACAGGGGACCTCTCTTC | CAWSSSYRGPLF
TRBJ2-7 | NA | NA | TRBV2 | TGTGCCAGCAGTGAGGCGGCTAGCTATTCCTACGAGCAGTACTTC | CASSEAASYSYEQYF
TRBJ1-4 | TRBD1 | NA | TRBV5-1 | TGCGCCAGCAGCCCAACGCAGGGACAGATAAATGAAAAACTGTTTTTT | CASSPTQGQINEKLFF
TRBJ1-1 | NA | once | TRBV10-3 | TGTGCCATCAGTGAGTCAGAGGGGTTCACTGAAGCTTTCTTT | CAISESEGFTEAFF
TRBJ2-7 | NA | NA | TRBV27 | TGTGCCAGCAGTTTCGCCCAGGGGGGATTCTACGAGCAGTACTTC | CASSFAQGGFYEQYF
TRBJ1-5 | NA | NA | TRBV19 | TGTGCCAGTAATCAGGGTTATAGCAATCAGCCCCAGCATTTT | CASNQGYSNQPQHF
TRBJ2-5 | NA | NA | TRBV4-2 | TGTGCCAGCAGCCACAGACTAAGTGAGACCCAGTACTTC | CASSHRLSETQYF
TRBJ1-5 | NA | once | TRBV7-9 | TGTGCCAGCAGCCGCCCGGACAGAGGTCAGCCCCAGCATTTT | CASSRPDRGQPQHF
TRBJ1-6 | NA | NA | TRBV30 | TGTGCCTGGAACAGGGCCGGTAATTCACCCCTCCACTTT | CAWNRAGNSPLHF
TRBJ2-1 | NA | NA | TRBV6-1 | TGTGCCAGCAGTCGACTGGGGCGGAATGAGCAGTTCTTC | CASSRLGRNEQFF
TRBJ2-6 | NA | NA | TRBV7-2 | TGTGCCAGCAGCTTAGTTCCCCTAGGCTCCTCTGGGGCCAACGTCCTGACTTTC | CASSLVPLGSSGANVLTF
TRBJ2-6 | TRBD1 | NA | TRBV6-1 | TGTGCCAGCAGTGAACTAGGACAGGGCCGCTCTGGGGCCAACGTCCTGACTTTC | CASSELGQGRSGANVLTF
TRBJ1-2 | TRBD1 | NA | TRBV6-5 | TGTGCCAGCGGGGGACAGGGCAGCTACACCTTC | CASGGQGSYTF
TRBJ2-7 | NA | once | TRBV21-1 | TGTGCCAGCAGCAACCAATTCCGGCGGGGCCCCCCCTCCTACGAGCAGTACTTC | CASSNQFRRGPPSYEQYF
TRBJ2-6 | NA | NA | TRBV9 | TGTGCCAGCAGCGTAGCACCTGTGGGGGCCAACGTCCTGACTTTC | CASSVAPVGANVLTF
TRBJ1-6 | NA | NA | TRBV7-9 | TGTGCCAGCAGCCAGGGAGCGGGGTTCTATAATTCACCCCTCCACTTT | CASSQGAGFYNSPLHF
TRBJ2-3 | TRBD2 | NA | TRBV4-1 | TGCGCCAGCAGCCAAGATTTGGGTAGCGGGAGGGTAGATACGCAGTATTTT | CASSQDLGSGRVDTQYF
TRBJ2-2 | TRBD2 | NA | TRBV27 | TGTGCCAGCAGTCGTCGACTAGCGGGAGGGCCCGGGGAGCTGTTTTTT | CASSRRLAGGPGELFF
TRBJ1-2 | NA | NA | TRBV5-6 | TGTGCCAGCAGCTTGGCCGGAGGGGAAGCTAACTATGGCTACACCTTC | CASSLAGGEANYGYTF
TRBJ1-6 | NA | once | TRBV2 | TGTGCCAGCCGCCGGACGGGGGCCTCTATGGCACCCCTCCACTTT | CASRRTGASMAPLHF
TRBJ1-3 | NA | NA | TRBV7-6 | TGTGCCAGCAGCTTAGACGGATCTGGAAACACCATATATTTT | CASSLDGSGNTIYF
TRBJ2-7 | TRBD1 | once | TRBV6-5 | TGTGCCAGCAGAAGTCATCGGGACAGGGGCGAGCAGTACTTC | CASRSHRDRGEQYF
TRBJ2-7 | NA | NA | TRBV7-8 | TGTGCCAGCAGCTTAGATTTCATTGTGGGACACAGCAACTACGAGCAGTACTTC | CASSLDFIVGHSNYEQYF
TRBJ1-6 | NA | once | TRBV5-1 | TGCGCCAGCAGCTTGGCCGGGGCGGGGGACTCCTATAATTCACCCCTCCACTTT | CASSLAGAGDSYNSPLHF
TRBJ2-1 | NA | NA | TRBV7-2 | TGTGCCAGCAGCTTACTGGTCCATGAGCAGTTCTTC | CASSLLVHEQFF
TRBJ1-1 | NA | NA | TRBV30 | TGTGCCTGGAGTAGGCCAGGGAAAAGGGATACTGAAGCTTTCTTT | CAWSRPGKRDTEAFF
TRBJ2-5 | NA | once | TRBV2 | TGTGCCAGCAGCCAAAACGGACAGAAAGAGACCCAGTACTTC | CASSQNGQKETQYF
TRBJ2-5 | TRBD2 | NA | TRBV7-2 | TGTGCCAGCAGCTTGGGACTAGCGGGGGTGTTTGAGACCCAGTACTTC | CASSLGLAGVFETQYF
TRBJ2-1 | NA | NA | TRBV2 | TGTGCCAGCAGCGGGGGGACATTCTACAATGAGCAGTTCTTC | CASSGGTFYNEQFF
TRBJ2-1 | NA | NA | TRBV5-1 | TGCGCCAGCAACGAAAACAATTGGAATGAGCAGTTCTTC | CASNENNWNEQFF
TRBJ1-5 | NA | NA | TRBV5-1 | TGCGCCAGCAGCTCCGCCATGGGCCAGCCCCAGCATTTT | CASSSAMGQPQHF
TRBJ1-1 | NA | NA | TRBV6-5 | TGTGCCAGCAGCTTAGACAGGAACACTGAAGCTTTCTTT | CASSLDRNTEAFF
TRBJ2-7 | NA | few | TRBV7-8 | TGTGCCAGCAGCATACACTACGAGCAGTACTTC | CASSIHYEQYF
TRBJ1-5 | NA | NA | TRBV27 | TGTGCCAGCCGGAAAGATAGCAATCAGCCCCAGCATTTT | CASRKDSNQPQHF
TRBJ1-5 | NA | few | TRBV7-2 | TGTGCCAGCAGCCCGGACTTAAATCAGCCCCAGCATTTT | CASSPDLNQPQHF
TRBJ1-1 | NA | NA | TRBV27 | TGTGCCAGCAGTTTATTGAAAGGGAACACTGAAGCTTTCTTT | CASSLLKGNTEAFF
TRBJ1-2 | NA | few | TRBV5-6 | TGTGCCAGCAGCTTGGGGTATGACCACTATGGCTACACCTTC | CASSLGYDHYGYTF
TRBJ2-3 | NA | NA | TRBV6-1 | TGTGCCAGCAGGGTCCCAGGGGTTGCAGATACGCAGTATTTT | CASRVPGVADTQYF
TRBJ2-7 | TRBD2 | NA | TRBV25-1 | TGTGCCAGCAGTGAACTAGCGGATCGCTACGAGCAGTACTTC | CASSELADRYEQYF
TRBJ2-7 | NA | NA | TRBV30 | TGTGCCTGGAGTGGTCCTCGGCTCTACGAGCAGTACTTC | CAWSGPRLYEQYF
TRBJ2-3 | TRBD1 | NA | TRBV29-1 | TGCAGCGTGGCCTCTCCCGGGACAGGCACAGATACGCAGTATTTT | CSVASPGTGTDTQYF
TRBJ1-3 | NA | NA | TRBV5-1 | TGCGCCAGCAGCTTGGCCGGACAGACTGGAAACACCATATATTTT | CASSLAGQTGNTIYF
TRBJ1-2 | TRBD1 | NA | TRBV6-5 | TGTGCCAGCAGGGGACAGGGTCGTGGCTACACCTTC | CASRGQGRGYTF
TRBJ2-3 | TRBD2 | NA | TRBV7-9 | TGTGCCAGCAGCCCGGGACTAGCGGGGGGGCGGGCAGATACGCAGTATTTT | CASSPGLAGGRADTQYF
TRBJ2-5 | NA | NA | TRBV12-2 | TGTGCAAGTCGCCCGAAATATCGGACCCAGTACTTC | CASRPKYRTQYF
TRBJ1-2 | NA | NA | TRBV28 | TGTGCCAGTGAGGGCCGGGACCGCCCCCATGGCTACACCTTC | CASEGRDRPHGYTF